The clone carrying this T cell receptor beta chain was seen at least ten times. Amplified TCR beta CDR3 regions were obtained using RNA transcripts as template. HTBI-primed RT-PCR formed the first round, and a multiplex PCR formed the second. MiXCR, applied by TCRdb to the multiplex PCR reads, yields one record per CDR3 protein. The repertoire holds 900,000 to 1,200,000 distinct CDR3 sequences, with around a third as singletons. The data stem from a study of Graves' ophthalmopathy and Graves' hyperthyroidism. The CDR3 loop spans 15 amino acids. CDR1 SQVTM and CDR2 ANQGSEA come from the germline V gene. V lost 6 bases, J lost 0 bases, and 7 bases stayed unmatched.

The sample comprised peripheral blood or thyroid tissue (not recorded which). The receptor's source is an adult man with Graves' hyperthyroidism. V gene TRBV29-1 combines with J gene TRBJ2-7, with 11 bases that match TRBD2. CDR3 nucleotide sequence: TGCAGCGTCGGTAGTAGCGGGGGGGGCTCCTACGAGCAGTACTTC. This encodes CSVGSSGGGSYEQYF.